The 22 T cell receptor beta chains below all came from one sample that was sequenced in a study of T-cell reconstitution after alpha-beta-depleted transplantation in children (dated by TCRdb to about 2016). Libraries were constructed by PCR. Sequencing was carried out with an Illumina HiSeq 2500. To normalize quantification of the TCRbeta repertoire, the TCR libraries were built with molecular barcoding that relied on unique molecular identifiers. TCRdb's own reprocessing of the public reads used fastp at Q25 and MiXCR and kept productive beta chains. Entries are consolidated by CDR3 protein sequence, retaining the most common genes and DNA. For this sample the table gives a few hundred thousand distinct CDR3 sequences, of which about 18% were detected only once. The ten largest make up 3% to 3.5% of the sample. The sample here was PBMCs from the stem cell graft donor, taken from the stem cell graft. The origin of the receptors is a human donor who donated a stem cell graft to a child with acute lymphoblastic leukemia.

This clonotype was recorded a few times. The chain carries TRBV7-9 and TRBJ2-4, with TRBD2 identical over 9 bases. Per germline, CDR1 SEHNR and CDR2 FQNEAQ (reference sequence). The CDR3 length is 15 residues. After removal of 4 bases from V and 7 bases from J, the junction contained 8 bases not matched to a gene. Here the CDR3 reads CASSYSGGPGNIQYF. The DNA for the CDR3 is TGTGCCAGCAGCTATAGCGGGGGCCCCGGGAACATTCAGTACTTC.

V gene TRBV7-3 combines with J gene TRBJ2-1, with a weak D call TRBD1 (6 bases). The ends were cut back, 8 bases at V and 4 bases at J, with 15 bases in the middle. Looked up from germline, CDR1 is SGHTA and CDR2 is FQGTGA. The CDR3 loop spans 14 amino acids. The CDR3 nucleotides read TGTGCCAGCGGCAACAGGGAAAGATACAATGAGCAGTTCTTC. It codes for CASGNRERYNEQFF.

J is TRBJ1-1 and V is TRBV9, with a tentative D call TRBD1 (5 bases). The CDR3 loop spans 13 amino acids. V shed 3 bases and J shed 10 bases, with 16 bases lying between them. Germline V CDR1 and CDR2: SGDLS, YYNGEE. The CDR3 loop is CASSAPNGAVAFF. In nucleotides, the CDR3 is TGTGCCAGCAGCGCACCAAACGGGGCGGTAGCTTTCTTT.

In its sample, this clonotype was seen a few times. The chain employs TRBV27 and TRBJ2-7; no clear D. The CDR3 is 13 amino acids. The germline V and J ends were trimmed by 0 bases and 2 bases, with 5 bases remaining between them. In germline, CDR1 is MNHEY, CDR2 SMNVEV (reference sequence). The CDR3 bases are TGTGCCAGCAGTTTATCGGCCCCCTACGAGCAGTACTTC. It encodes CASSLSAPYEQYF.

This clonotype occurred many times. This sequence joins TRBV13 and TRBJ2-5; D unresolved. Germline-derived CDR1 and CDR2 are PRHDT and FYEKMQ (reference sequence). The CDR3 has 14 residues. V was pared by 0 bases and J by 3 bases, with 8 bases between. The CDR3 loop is CASSLGGSEETQYF. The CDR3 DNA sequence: TGTGCCAGCAGCTTAGGTGGCAGTGAAGAGACCCAGTACTTC.

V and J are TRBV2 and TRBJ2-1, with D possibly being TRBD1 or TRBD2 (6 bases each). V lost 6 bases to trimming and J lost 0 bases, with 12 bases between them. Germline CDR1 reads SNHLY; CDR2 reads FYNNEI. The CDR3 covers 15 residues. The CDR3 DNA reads TGTGCCAGCAGGGACAGCGGGTTCTCCTACAATGAGCAGTTCTTC. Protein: CASRDSGFSYNEQFF.

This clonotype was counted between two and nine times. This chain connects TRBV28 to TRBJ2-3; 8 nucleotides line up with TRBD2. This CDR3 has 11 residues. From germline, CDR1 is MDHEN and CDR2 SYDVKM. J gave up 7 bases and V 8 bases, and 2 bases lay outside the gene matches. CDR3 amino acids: CASREGHTQYF. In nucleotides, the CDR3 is TGTGCCAGCCGGGAGGGTCATACGCAGTATTTT. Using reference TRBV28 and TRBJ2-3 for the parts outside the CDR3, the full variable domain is DVKVTQSSRYLVKRTGEKVFLECVQDMDHENMFWYRQDPGLGLRLIYFSYDVKMKEKGDIPEGYSVSREKKERFSLILESASTNQTSMYLCASREGHTQYFGPGTRLTVL.

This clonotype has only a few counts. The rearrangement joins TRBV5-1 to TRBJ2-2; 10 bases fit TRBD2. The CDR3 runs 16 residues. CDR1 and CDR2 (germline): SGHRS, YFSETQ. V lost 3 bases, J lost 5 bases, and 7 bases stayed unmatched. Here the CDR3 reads CASSSSGSSGTGELFF. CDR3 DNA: TGCGCCAGCAGCTCTAGCGGGAGCAGCGGGACCGGGGAGCTGTTTTTT.

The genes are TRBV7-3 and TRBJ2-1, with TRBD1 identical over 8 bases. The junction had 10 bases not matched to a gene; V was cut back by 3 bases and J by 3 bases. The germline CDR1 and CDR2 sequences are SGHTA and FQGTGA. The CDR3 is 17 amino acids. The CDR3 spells CASSFPGGGGLYNEQFF. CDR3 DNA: TGTGCCAGCAGCTTCCCAGGGGGCGGAGGCCTCTACAATGAGCAGTTCTTC.

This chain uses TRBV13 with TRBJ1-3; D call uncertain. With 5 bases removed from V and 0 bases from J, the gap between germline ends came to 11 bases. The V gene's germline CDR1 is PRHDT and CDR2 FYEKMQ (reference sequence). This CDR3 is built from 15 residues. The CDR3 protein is CASSDGRSSGNTIYF. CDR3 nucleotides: TGTGCCAGCAGCGATGGACGGAGCTCTGGAAACACCATATATTTT.

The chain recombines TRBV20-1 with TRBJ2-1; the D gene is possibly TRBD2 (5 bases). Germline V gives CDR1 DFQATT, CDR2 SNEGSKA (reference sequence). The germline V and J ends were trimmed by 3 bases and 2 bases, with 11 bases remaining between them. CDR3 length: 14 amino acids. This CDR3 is CSASPDLAYNEQFF. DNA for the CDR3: TGCAGTGCTAGCCCGGACTTAGCCTACAATGAGCAGTTCTTC.

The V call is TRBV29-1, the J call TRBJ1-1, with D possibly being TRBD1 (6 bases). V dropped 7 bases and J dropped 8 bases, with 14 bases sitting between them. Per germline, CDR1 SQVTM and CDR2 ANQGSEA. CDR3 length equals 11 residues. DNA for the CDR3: TGCAGCGCATCAGGGGCGAGAGAAGCTTTCTTT. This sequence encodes CSASGAREAFF.

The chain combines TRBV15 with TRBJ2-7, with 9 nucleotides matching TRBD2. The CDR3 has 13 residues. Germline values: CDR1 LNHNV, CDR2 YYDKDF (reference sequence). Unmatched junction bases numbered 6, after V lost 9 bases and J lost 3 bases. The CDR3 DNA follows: TGTGCCACTCAAAATAGCGGGAGCTACGAGCAGTACTTC. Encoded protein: CATQNSGSYEQYF. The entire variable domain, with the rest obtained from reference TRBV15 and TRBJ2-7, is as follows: DAMVIQNPRYQVTQFGKPVTLSCSQTLNHNVMYWYQQKSSQAPKLLFHYYDKDFNNEADTPDNFQSRRPNTSFCFLDIRSPGLGDTAMYLCATQNSGSYEQYFGPGTRLTVT.

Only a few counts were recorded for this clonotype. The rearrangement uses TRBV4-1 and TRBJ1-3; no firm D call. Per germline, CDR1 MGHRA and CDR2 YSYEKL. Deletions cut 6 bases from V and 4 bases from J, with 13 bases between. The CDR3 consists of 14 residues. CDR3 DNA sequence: TGCGCCAGCAGGAACCCCTTGCGAGGAAACACCATATATTTT. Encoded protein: CASRNPLRGNTIYF.

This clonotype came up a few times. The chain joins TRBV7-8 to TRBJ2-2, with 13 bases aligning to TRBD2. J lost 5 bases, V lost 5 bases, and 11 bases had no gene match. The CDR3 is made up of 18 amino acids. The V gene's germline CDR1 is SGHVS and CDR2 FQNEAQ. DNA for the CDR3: TGTGCCAGCAGCCCCAGGACTAGCGGGAGTACGGGGACCGGGGAGCTGTTTTTT. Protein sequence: CASSPRTSGSTGTGELFF.

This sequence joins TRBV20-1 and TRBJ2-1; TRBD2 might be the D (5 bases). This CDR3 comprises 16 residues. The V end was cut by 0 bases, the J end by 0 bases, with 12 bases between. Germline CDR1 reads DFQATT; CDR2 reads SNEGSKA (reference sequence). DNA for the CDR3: TGCAGTGCTAGAGACTACGAGGGCCCCTCCTACAATGAGCAGTTCTTC. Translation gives CSARDYEGPSYNEQFF.

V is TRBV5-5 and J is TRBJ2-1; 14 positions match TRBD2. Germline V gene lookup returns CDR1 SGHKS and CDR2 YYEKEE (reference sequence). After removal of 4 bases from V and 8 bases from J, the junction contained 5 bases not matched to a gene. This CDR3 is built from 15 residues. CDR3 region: CASSPGTSGSHEQFF. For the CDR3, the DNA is TGTGCCAGCAGCCCGGGGACTAGCGGGAGTCATGAGCAGTTCTTC.

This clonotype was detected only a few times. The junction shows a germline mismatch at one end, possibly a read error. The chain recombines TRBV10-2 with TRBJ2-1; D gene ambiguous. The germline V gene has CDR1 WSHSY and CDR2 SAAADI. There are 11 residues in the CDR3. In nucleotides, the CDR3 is TGCGCCAGCAGAGAGTACAATGAGCAGTTCTTC. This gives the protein CASREYNEQFF.

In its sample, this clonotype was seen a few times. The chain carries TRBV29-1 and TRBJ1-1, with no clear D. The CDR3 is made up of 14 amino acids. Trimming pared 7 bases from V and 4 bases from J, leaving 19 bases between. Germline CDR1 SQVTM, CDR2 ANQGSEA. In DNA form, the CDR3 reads TGCAGCGCTGTCGTTTACTCTGGCGGCACTGAAGCTTTCTTT. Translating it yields CSAVVYSGGTEAFF.

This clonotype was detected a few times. CDR3: CASSVAPGTDTQYF. The CDR3 DNA follows: TGTGCCAGCAGCGTAGCCCCAGGCACAGATACGCAGTATTTT. The chain employs TRBV9 and TRBJ2-3; D not certain. Germline values: CDR1 SGDLS, CDR2 YYNGEE. The V gene lost 0 bases and the J gene lost 1 base, with 6 bases spanning the gap. The CDR3 sequence is 14 residues long.

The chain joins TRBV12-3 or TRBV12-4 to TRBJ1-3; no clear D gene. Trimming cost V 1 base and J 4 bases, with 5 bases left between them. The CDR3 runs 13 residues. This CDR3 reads CASSLGRGNTIYF. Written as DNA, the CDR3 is TGTGCCAGCAGTTTAGGCAGGGGAAACACCATATATTTT.

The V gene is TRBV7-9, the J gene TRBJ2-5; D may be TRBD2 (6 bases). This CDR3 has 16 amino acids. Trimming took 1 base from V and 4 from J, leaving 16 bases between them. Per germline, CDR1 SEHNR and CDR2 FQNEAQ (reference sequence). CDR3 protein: CASSLEGGTVRETQYF. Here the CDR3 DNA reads TGTGCCAGCAGCTTAGAGGGCGGGACCGTTCGAGAGACCCAGTACTTC.